This T cell receptor beta chain derives from a study of tumor-infiltrating lymphocytes in oesophageal squamous cell carcinoma. The table lists this clonotype with many counts. TCRdb reanalysed the PCR reads using MiXCR and keeps one entry per CDR3 protein. The repertoire has about 14,000 distinct CDR3 sequences, around 47% of them found once; the top ten carry about half. The CDR3 has 15 residues. Germline V gives CDR1 SGHDT, CDR2 YYEEEE. Trimming took 4 bases from V and 8 from J; bases not matched to a gene: 9. Sequencing was performed on blood. This chain connects TRBV5-6 to TRBJ2-3; TRBD1 matches at 11 bases. This TCR was recovered from a male donor with esophageal squamous cell carcinoma. For the CDR3, the DNA is TGTGCCAGCAGCCGAGGACAGGGGGCACAGGGTACGCAGTATTTT. Translated, it gives CASSRGQGAQGTQYF.